The 29 T cell receptor beta chains given below trace back to one sample, sequenced in a study of shared clonotypes between healthy human individuals (dated by TCRdb to between 2020 and 2021). Libraries were prepared through the immunoSEQ multiplex PCR assay. Here the immuneACCESS table is served through TCRdb, limited to in-frame sequences with V and J called. Missing clones are a known gap in these copies; in checked studies unresolved V genes cover under half, and the rest lacks a known reason. The sample yields under 600,000 clones; approximately 97% were counted once. The top ten clonotypes cover around 0.058% of the sample. Sequenced material: naive CD4+ T cells sorted from blood. According to the study, the label for this sample's cell subset or site signals: CD45RA+ positively selected. Every receptor here comes from a woman aged 25 to 39 in good health.

The chain combines TRBV29-1 with TRBJ2-1; D is unclear. The CDR3 totals 13 residues. Trimming cost V 0 bases and J 3 bases, with 6 bases left between them. The germline gives CDR1 SQVTM, CDR2 ANQGSEA. In DNA form, the CDR3 reads TGCAGCGTTGAAGATTCCCTCTACAATGAGCAGTTCTTC. Translated: CSVEDSLYNEQFF.

The chain has TRBV4-1 and TRBJ1-6; weak D call: TRBD1 (5 bases). Trimming stripped 2 bases from V and 8 bases from J, with 16 bases between. Germline V CDR1 and CDR2: MGHRA, YSYEKL. This CDR3 contains 16 residues. The CDR3 sequence is CASSQISGHGYSPLHF. The CDR3 bases are TGCGCCAGCAGCCAAATTTCAGGACACGGATATTCACCCCTCCACTTT.

V and J are TRBV28 and TRBJ1-2; no clear D gene. CDR3 length: 11 residues. Trimming shortened V by 9 bases and J by 7 bases, and 12 bases separated the two germline ends. Germline assignment: CDR1 MDHEN and CDR2 SYDVKM. In nucleotides, the CDR3 is TGTGCCAGTCGAATGGGCAGTGGCTACACCTTC. It yields the protein CASRMGSGYTF.

The gene calls are TRBV6-1 and TRBJ2-5; TRBD1 matches at 8 bases. Germline CDR1 MNHNS, CDR2 SASEGT. CDR3 length equals 14 residues. The junction had 9 bases not matched to a gene; V was cut back by 7 bases and J by 5 bases. CDR3 DNA: TGTGCCAGCACCAGACAGGGGCGAGGGGAGACCCAGTACTTC. It codes for CASTRQGRGETQYF.

The rearrangement links TRBV27 to TRBJ2-1; 7 bases align to TRBD2. The CDR3 extends over 17 amino acids. The V segment lost 3 bases and the J segment 8 bases; nucleotides outside the gene matches: 16. From germline, CDR1 is MNHEY and CDR2 SMNVEV (reference sequence). This CDR3 reads CASSLGYGRRPSDEQFF. The CDR3 nucleotides are TGTGCCAGCAGTTTGGGGTACGGGAGGCGTCCTTCGGATGAGCAGTTCTTC.

This sequence joins TRBV18 and TRBJ2-5; a weak D match, TRBD1 (6 bases). Trimming removed 2 bases at V and 3 bases at J, with 7 bases between. This CDR3 contains 13 residues. Germline V gives CDR1 KGHSH, CDR2 LQKENI. CDR3 in DNA: TGTGCCAGCTCACCAGGGGACAAAGAGACCCAGTACTTC. This sequence encodes CASSPGDKETQYF.

V is TRBV27 and J is TRBJ2-1; 10 bases are shared with TRBD2. Unmatched junction bases numbered 6, after V lost 1 base and J lost 3 bases. Per the germline V gene, CDR1 is MNHEY and CDR2 is SMNVEV (reference sequence). This CDR3 is built from 17 residues. CDR3 sequence (DNA): TGTGCCAGCAGTTTATACGCTAGCGGGAGAAGCTACAATGAGCAGTTCTTC. It codes for CASSLYASGRSYNEQFF.

CDR3 nucleotides: TGTGCCACCAGCAGAGGGGGCAGGGTAACTGGAAACACCATATATTTT. Its protein is CATSRGGRVTGNTIYF. The chain employs TRBV15 and TRBJ1-3; weak D call: TRBD1 (5 bases). The germline V and J ends were trimmed by 1 base and 2 bases, with 12 bases remaining between them. Germline V CDR1 and CDR2: LNHNV, YYDKDF (reference sequence). The CDR3 spans 16 residues.

The V and J genes are TRBV29-1 and TRBJ2-3, with D perhaps TRBD1 or TRBD2 (5 bases each). V was clipped by 4 bases and J by 1 base, with 18 bases between them. The CDR3 is made up of 16 amino acids. CDR1 SQVTM and CDR2 ANQGSEA come from the germline V gene. The CDR3 loop reads CSVGGEGLRGTDTQYF. CDR3 DNA sequence: TGCAGCGTTGGGGGTGAGGGGCTAAGGGGCACAGATACGCAGTATTTT.

The DNA for the CDR3 is TGTGCCAGCAGTTCTCTCCCACGGTCGTATGGCTACACCTTC. This translates into CASSSLPRSYGYTF. The chain uses TRBV28 and TRBJ1-2, with no clear D. From germline, CDR1 is MDHEN and CDR2 SYDVKM. The CDR3 covers 14 residues. Trimming cost V 4 bases and J 5 bases, with 14 bases left between them.

The chain uses TRBV11-3 and TRBJ2-1, with a possible D match to TRBD1 (5 bases). CDR1 is SGHNT, CDR2 YENEEA, per germline. With 6 bases removed from V and 7 bases from J, the gap between germline ends came to 19 bases. The CDR3 extends over 15 amino acids. CDR3 loop: CASRLWSGPPNEQFF. The CDR3 DNA follows: TGTGCCAGCAGATTATGGTCAGGGCCTCCAAATGAGCAGTTCTTC.

The CDR3 loop is CASSYRIGRNGEQFF. The CDR3 nucleotides are TGTGCCAGCAGTTACCGTATCGGGAGAAACGGTGAGCAGTTCTTC. The V and J genes are TRBV6-5 and TRBJ2-1; D is possibly TRBD2 (6 bases). The CDR3 is 15 amino acids. V lost 2 bases to trimming and J lost 9 bases, with 17 bases between them. CDR1 and CDR2 from the germline V gene are MNHEY and SVGAGI.

J is TRBJ2-1 and V is TRBV10-3; D is possibly TRBD1 or TRBD2 (5 bases each). Trimming stripped 3 bases from V and 6 bases from J, with 15 bases between. The CDR3 length is 15 residues. CDR1 is ENHRY and CDR2 is SYGVKD in the germline V gene. This chain's CDR3 is CAISDDGANLNEQFF. In DNA, the CDR3 is TGTGCCATCAGTGACGACGGGGCGAATCTCAATGAGCAGTTCTTC.

The genes are TRBV7-9 and TRBJ2-2; perhaps TRBD2 as D (6 bases). The CDR3 sequence is 14 residues long. V was clipped by 8 bases and J by 5 bases, with 15 bases between them. Germline V gives CDR1 SEHNR, CDR2 FQNEAQ (reference sequence). The CDR3 sequence: CASPTSSQTGELFF. The CDR3 DNA reads TGTGCCAGCCCAACTAGCAGTCAAACCGGGGAGCTGTTTTTT.

The chain joins TRBV2 to TRBJ2-1; the match to TRBD1 covers 7 bases. CDR3 length: 16 residues. J gave up 2 bases and V 1 base, and 5 bases lay outside the gene matches. Germline CDR1 is SNHLY and CDR2 is FYNNEI. The chain's CDR3 is CASSEEGAAAYNEQFF. DNA of the CDR3: TGTGCCAGCAGTGAAGAGGGGGCGGCGGCCTACAATGAGCAGTTCTTC.

The CDR3 nucleotides read TGCGCCAGCAGTGAGTGGACTAGCGGGATAAACATTCAGTACTTC. This translates into CASSEWTSGINIQYF. The chain recombines TRBV10-2 with TRBJ2-4; TRBD2 agrees at 12 bases. The germline CDR1 and CDR2 sequences are WSHSY and SAAADI. The CDR3 consists of 15 residues. The V gene end was trimmed by 1 base and the J gene end by 6 bases; junction bases not matched to a gene: 1.

This rearrangement joins TRBV6-6 to TRBJ2-3; no clear D gene. Deletions cut 5 bases from V and 0 bases from J, with 9 bases between. The CDR3 runs 14 residues. Germline values: CDR1 MNHNY, CDR2 SVGAGI (reference sequence). The DNA of the CDR3 is TGTGCCAGCAGTGACGCGGCTAGCACAGATACGCAGTATTTT. It encodes CASSDAASTDTQYF.

V and J are TRBV4-1 and TRBJ2-5; 8 bases match TRBD2. V dropped 3 bases and J dropped 4; count of bases not matched to a gene: 16. Germline V gene lookup returns CDR1 MGHRA and CDR2 YSYEKL. This CDR3 spans 18 amino acids. The CDR3 is CASSHGRVWEPGGETQYF. The CDR3 bases are TGCGCCAGCAGCCACGGGAGGGTATGGGAGCCTGGGGGAGAGACCCAGTACTTC.

In this sample, this clone turned up a few times. CDR3 nucleotides: TGTGCCAGCAGCAGGGACAGGGTCGATGAGCAGTTCTTC. This gives the protein CASSRDRVDEQFF. The chain recombines TRBV28 with TRBJ2-1, with TRBD1 identical over 9 bases. This CDR3 is 13 amino acids long. With 6 bases clipped from V and 8 bases from J, the junction kept 5 bases outside the gene matches. The germline V gene encodes CDR1 MDHEN and CDR2 SYDVKM.

This chain joins TRBV6-1 and TRBJ2-3, with unresolved D. CDR3 length equals 13 residues. Trimming stripped 6 bases from V and 4 bases from J, with 11 bases between. Germline lookup yields CDR1 MNHNS and CDR2 SASEGT. The CDR3 here is CASRLSLADTQYF. The CDR3 coding sequence is TGTGCCAGCAGACTCTCCTTGGCAGATACGCAGTATTTT.

This chain uses TRBV27 with TRBJ2-7; D tentatively reads TRBD1 or TRBD2 (5 bases each). Germline V gives CDR1 MNHEY, CDR2 SMNVEV (reference sequence). This CDR3 is built from 13 residues. Trimming stripped 7 bases from V and 5 bases from J, with 15 bases between. The CDR3 DNA follows: TGTGCCAGCAAGAGCAGGGAGAATCACGAGCAGTACTTC. This encodes CASKSRENHEQYF.

The chain joins TRBV12-5 to TRBJ1-1, with D unclear. Per germline, CDR1 LGHNT and CDR2 FRNRAP. This CDR3 is built from 13 residues. V lost 3 bases and J lost 3, with 8 bases in between. The CDR3 bases are TGTGCTAGTGGTTTTCGGGAGGACACTGAAGCTTTCTTT. Translating gives CASGFREDTEAFF. Complete variable domain (other parts from reference TRBV12-5 and TRBJ1-1): DARVTQTPRHKVTEMGQEVTMRCQPILGHNTVFWYRQTMMQGLELLAYFRNRAPLDDSGMPKDRFSAEMPDATLATLKIQPSEPRDSAVYFCASGFREDTEAFFGQGTRLTVV.

The V and J genes are TRBV4-1 and TRBJ2-7; no definite D call. Germline V gene lookup returns CDR1 MGHRA and CDR2 YSYEKL. Between the trimmed V and J ends, which lost 0 bases and 6 bases, there was a span of 9 bases. The CDR3 loop spans 13 amino acids. The CDR3 protein is CASSQEFRFEQYF. CDR3 in DNA: TGCGCCAGCAGCCAAGAATTTCGGTTCGAGCAGTACTTC.

In DNA, the CDR3 is TGTGCCAGCAAAGGGACTAGCGGGGATTACGAGCAGTACTTC. Translated: CASKGTSGDYEQYF. The rearrangement uses TRBV6-5 and TRBJ2-7; 13 positions match TRBD2. The germline V gene has CDR1 MNHEY and CDR2 SVGAGI. V trimming: 7 bases; J trimming: 4 bases; junction bases outside the gene matches: 4. This CDR3 is 14 amino acids long.

The chain is built from TRBV28 and TRBJ2-3; 11 positions agree with TRBD2. The CDR3 runs 16 residues. After removal of 5 bases from V and 4 bases from J, the junction contained 8 bases not matched to a gene. In germline, CDR1 is MDHEN, CDR2 SYDVKM. This CDR3 reads CASSGRGLAESDTQYF. The CDR3 nucleotides read TGTGCCAGCAGTGGCCGGGGACTAGCGGAGTCAGATACGCAGTATTTT.

This rearrangement joins TRBV4-1 to TRBJ1-1; weak D call: TRBD1 (5 bases). The CDR3 is 13 residues long. Germline CDR1 MGHRA, CDR2 YSYEKL. Trimming took off 2 bases at V and 7 bases at J, with 11 bases between the two ends. In DNA form, the CDR3 reads TGCGCCAGCAGCCAAACCAGGGTGGGTGAAGCTTTCTTT. It is translated as CASSQTRVGEAFF.

V gene TRBV10-3 combines with J gene TRBJ2-7, with TRBD1 matching 9 bases. The V segment lost 4 bases and the J segment 5 bases; nucleotides outside the gene matches: 6. CDR3 length equals 14 residues. Per the germline V gene, CDR1 is ENHRY and CDR2 is SYGVKD. This CDR3 is CAISVRDRDNEQYF. The CDR3 coding sequence is TGTGCCATCAGTGTCCGGGACAGGGACAACGAGCAGTACTTC.

This clone has just a few counts. V gene TRBV7-7 combines with J gene TRBJ1-1; D unresolved. This CDR3 has 13 amino acids. Germline V gene lookup returns CDR1 SSHAT and CDR2 FNYEAQ (reference sequence). V was clipped by 6 bases and J by 3 bases, with 11 bases between them. The chain's CDR3 is CASSLHADTEAFF. The CDR3 nucleotides are TGTGCCAGCAGTTTACATGCAGACACTGAAGCTTTCTTT.

The chain carries TRBV10-2 and TRBJ2-1; TRBD2 aligns across 10 bases. The CDR3 length is 13 residues. Germline CDR1 reads WSHSY; CDR2 reads SAAADI. The V and J ends lost 6 bases and 8 bases, in that order; junction bases with no gene match: 4. CDR3 nucleotides: TGCGCCAGCAGACTAGCGGGATCGGATGAGCAGTTCTTC. Its protein product is CASRLAGSDEQFF.